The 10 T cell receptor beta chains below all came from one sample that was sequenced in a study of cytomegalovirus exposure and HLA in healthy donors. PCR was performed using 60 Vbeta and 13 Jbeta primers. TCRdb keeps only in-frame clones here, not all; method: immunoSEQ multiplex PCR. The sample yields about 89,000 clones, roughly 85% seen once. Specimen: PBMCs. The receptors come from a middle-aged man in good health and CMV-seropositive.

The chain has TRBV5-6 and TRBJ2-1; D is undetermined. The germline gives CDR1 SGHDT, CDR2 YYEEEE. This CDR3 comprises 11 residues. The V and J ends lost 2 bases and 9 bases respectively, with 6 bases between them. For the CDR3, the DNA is TGTGCCAGCAGCTTTCGTCGTGAGCAGTTCTTC. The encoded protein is CASSFRREQFF.

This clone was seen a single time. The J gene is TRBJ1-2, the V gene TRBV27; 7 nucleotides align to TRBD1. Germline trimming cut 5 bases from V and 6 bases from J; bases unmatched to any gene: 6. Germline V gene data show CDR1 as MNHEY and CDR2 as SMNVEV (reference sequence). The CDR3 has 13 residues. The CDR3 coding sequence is TGTGCCAGCAGTCCCCGCAGGGGGAATGGCTACACCTTC. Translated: CASSPRRGNGYTF.

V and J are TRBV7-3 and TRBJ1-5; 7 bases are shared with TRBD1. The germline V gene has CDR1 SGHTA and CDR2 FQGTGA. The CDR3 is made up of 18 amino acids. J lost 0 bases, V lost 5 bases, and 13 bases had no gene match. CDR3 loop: CASSQGGSNAYSNQPQHF. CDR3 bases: TGTGCCAGCAGCCAAGGGGGCTCGAATGCGTATAGCAATCAGCCCCAGCATTTT. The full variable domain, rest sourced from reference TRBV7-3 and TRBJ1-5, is GAGVSQTPSNKVTEKGKYVELRCDPISGHTALYWYRQSLGQGPEFLIYFQGTGAADDSGLPNDRFFAVRPEGSVSTLKIQRTERGDSAVYLCASSQGGSNAYSNQPQHFGDGTRLSIL.

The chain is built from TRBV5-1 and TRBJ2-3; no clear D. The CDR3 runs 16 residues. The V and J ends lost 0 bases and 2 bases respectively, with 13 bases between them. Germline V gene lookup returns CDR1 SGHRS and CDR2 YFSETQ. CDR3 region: CASSLAEESITDTQYF. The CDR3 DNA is TGCGCCAGCAGCTTGGCCGAGGAATCCATCACAGATACGCAGTATTTT.

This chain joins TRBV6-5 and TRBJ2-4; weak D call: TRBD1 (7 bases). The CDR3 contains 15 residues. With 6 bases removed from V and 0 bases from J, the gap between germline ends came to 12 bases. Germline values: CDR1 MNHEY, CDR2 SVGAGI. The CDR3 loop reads CASSHRGLAKNIQYF. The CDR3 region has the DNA TGTGCCAGCAGCCACAGGGGACTAGCCAAAAACATTCAGTACTTC.

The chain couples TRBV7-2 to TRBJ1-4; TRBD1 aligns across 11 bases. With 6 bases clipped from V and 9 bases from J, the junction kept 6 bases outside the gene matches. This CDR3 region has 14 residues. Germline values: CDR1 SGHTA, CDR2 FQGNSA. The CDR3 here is CASRRTGGGKKLFF. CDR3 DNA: TGTGCCAGCAGGCGGACAGGGGGCGGGAAAAAACTGTTTTTT.

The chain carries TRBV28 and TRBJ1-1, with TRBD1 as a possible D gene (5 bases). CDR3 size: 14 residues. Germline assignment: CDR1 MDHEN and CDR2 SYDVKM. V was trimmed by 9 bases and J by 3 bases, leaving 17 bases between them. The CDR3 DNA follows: TGTGCCAGTACAGTGTTTCCGGGGGACACTGAAGCTTTCTTT. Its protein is CASTVFPGDTEAFF.

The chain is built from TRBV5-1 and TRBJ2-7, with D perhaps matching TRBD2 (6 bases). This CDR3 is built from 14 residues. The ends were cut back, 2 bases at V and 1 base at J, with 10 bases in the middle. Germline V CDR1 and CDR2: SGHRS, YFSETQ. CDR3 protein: CASSFEGLSYEQYF. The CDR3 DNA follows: TGCGCCAGCAGCTTCGAGGGACTTTCCTACGAGCAGTACTTC.

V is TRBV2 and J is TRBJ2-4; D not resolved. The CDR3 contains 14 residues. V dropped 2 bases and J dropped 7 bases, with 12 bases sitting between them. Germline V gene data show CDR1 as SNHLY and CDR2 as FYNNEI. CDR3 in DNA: TGTGCCAGCAGTGAATACTTCGAGGAGAACATTCAGTACTTC. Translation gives CASSEYFEENIQYF.

The CDR3: CAGIGTAHSNQPQHF. The CDR3 DNA reads as TGTGCCGGCATAGGGACAGCCCATAGCAATCAGCCCCAGCATTTT. This sequence joins TRBV6-1 and TRBJ1-5, with 7 positions matching TRBD1. The length of the CDR3 is 15 residues. V shed 11 bases, J shed 0 bases, and the junction held 10 bases outside the gene matches. Per the germline V gene, CDR1 is MNHNS and CDR2 is SASEGT.